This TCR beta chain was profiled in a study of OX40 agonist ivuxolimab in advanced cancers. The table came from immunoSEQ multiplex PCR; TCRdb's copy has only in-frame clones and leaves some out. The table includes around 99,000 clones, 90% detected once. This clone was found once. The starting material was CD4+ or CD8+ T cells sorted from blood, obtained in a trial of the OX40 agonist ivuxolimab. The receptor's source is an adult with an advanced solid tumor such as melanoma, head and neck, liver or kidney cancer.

The CDR3: CASSGTYYNEQFF. For the CDR3, the DNA is TGTGCCAGTAGTGGGACTTACTACAATGAGCAGTTCTTC. This chain uses TRBV19 with TRBJ2-1; tentatively, D is TRBD2 (6 bases). Per the germline V gene, CDR1 is LNHDA and CDR2 is SQIVND (reference sequence). The length of the CDR3 is 13 residues. The germline V and J ends were trimmed by 5 bases and 3 bases, with 8 bases remaining between them.